The rows below give T cell receptor beta chains drawn from one sample of a study of blood T cell repertoires in COVID-19. The method was immunoSEQ multiplex PCR; TCRdb's version includes in-frame clones alone and lacks a portion of them. The sample gives about 67,000 clones, about 90% of which show up once; around 5% is in the top ten. The specimen was peripheral blood. The receptors derive from a man aged 45-65 years with active COVID-19. Both conserved end residues are trimmed from each CDR3. The D gene is left open where the match is weak.

J,D,V,CDR3
TRBJ1-1,NA,TRBV11-2,ASSARYTEAF
TRBJ2-3,NA,TRBV7-2,ASSLGLGGETTDTQY
TRBJ2-7,TRBD2,TRBV3-1/TRBV3-2,ASSQEGSGRGGNADYEQY
TRBJ2-1,TRBD2,TRBV15,ATSVQRGLAGGPSEQF
TRBJ2-7,NA,TRBV7-3,ASSLTPGYEQY
TRBJ2-7,NA,TRBV3-1/TRBV3-2,ASSQLQGYEQY
TRBJ1-5,NA,TRBV6-5,ASNTGLGQPQH
TRBJ1-2,NA,TRBV5-4,ASSYGGPQGSANYGYT
TRBJ1-5,NA,TRBV4-2,ASSQDMGAQQPQH
TRBJ1-2,TRBD1,TRBV19,ASQGGANYGYT
TRBJ1-2,TRBD1,TRBV27,ASSRDRGTLLNGYT
TRBJ2-1,TRBD2,TRBV4-3,ASSQSLAGGIGNEQF
TRBJ2-7,NA,TRBV23-1,ASSPRREGVRPYEQY
TRBJ1-5,NA,TRBV19,ASSGRRDSSNQPQH
TRBJ2-1,TRBD2,TRBV4-2,ASSHDTSGRTYNEQF
TRBJ2-7,NA,TRBV6-5,ASIRAGPGGEQY
TRBJ1-1,NA,TRBV3-1/TRBV3-2,ASSQDGRGWGEAF
TRBJ2-7,TRBD1,TRBV6-6,ASSYSGTGGLEQY
TRBJ2-5,NA,TRBV12-3/TRBV12-4,ASSFLLRETQY
TRBJ1-1,TRBD1,TRBV7-3,ASTLGDRGTGEAF
TRBJ1-5,NA,TRBV6-2/TRBV6-3,ASSYSLGQMYSNQPQH
TRBJ2-6,TRBD1,TRBV4-3,ASSQGPQGFGANVLT
TRBJ2-1,TRBD2,TRBV27,ASSSGGPYSYNEQF
TRBJ1-5,NA,TRBV15,ATSRDFLRTDQPQH
TRBJ1-1,TRBD1,TRBV19,ASSTGQGLNTEAF
TRBJ2-7,NA,TRBV7-8,ASSLGGGSGEQY
TRBJ1-1,TRBD1,TRBV4-2,ASSRSTGQGPTEAF
TRBJ2-3,TRBD2,TRBV11-3,ASSSFIGTSGSTDTQY
TRBJ1-1,NA,TRBV13,ASSPLRWEGNTEAF
TRBJ2-1,NA,TRBV4-1,ASSFIGGKGNEQF
TRBJ2-7,TRBD2,TRBV7-2,ASSLAGLAGEQY
TRBJ1-6,NA,TRBV28,ASSSYPRDSPLH
TRBJ1-1,NA,TRBV18,ASSLSGDTEAF
TRBJ2-2,NA,TRBV9,ASSVDGNTGELF
TRBJ2-1,NA,TRBV19,ASKERSSYNEQF
TRBJ1-1,TRBD1,TRBV5-1,ASSSNRGVTEAF
TRBJ1-1,NA,TRBV6-5,TITRGGNTEAF
TRBJ1-1,TRBD1,TRBV7-9,ASSLKGAPWGAF
TRBJ2-4,TRBD2,TRBV15,ATSRSMTSGSWGRGNIQY
TRBJ1-5,NA,TRBV19,ASSIQGGEPQH
TRBJ2-1,TRBD1,TRBV6-5,ASSSGTGGLNEQF
TRBJ1-1,NA,TRBV15,ATSREQGPSTEAF
TRBJ2-7,NA,TRBV18,ASSPGGVQGYEQY
TRBJ1-1,TRBD1,TRBV19,ASKTPTGGNTEAF
TRBJ1-5,NA,TRBV24-1,ATSDLRQPQH
TRBJ2-7,TRBD1,TRBV5-6,ASSLYRGEADEQY
TRBJ1-1,NA,TRBV19,ASSISRTEAF
TRBJ2-1,NA,TRBV28,ASSLQDSYNEQF
TRBJ2-5,TRBD2,TRBV11-3,ASSLGRPAGDGTQY
TRBJ2-1,NA,TRBV29-1,SVDSSDSYNEQF
TRBJ1-1,TRBD1,TRBV18,ASSPPPGQNAEAF
TRBJ1-5,TRBD1,TRBV6-2/TRBV6-3,ASSATGGAGQPQH